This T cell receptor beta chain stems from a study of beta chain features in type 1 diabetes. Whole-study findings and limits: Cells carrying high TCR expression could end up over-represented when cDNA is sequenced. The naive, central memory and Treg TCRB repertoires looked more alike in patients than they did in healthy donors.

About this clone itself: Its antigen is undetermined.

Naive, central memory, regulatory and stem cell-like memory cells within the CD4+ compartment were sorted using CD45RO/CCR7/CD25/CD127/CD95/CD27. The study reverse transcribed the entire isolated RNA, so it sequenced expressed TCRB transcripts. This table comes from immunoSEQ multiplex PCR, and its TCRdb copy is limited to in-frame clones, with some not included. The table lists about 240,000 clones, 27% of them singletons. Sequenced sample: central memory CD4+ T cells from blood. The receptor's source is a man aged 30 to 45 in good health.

In DNA form, the CDR3 reads TGCGCCAGCGCGGAGGCAGGACAGGGAGCCGCTGGGGCCAACGTCCTGACTTTC. Translation: CASAEAGQGAAGANVLTF. This sequence joins TRBV10-2 and TRBJ2-6; 8 bases are a match to TRBD1. With 8 bases clipped from V and 2 bases from J, the junction kept 14 bases outside the gene matches. Germline-derived CDR1 and CDR2 are WSHSY and SAAADI. The CDR3 totals 18 residues.